These T cell receptor beta chains were read from a single sample in a study of blood T cell repertoires in COVID-19. Profiled with immunoSEQ multiplex PCR; TCRdb holds only in-frame clones, not every one. The table lists about 160,000 clones, under 90% of them singletons. The sequencing sample was made of PBMCs or T cells enriched from blood (not recorded which). These receptors came from a man aged 55 to 70 who had recovered from COVID-19. CDR3s include the opening cysteine and the closing phenylalanine or tryptophan. The D gene is left open where the match is weak. Clone size, where shown, is once, few, many, or a class for clones that have expanded.

size	V	D	J	DNA	CDR3
-	TRBV12-5	-	TRBJ2-7	TGTGCTAGTGCCCCGGACCCTAGCCACGAGCAGTACTTC	CASAPDPSHEQYF
-	TRBV19	TRBD2	TRBJ2-1	TGTGCCAGTAGTATAGTTACGGGACTAGCGGGATTATCCTACAATGAGCAGTTCTTC	CASSIVTGLAGLSYNEQFF
-	TRBV3-1/TRBV3-2	TRBD1	TRBJ1-3	TGTGCCAGCAGCCATCAGGGGGTGGGACGCACCATATATTTT	CASSHQGVGRTIYF
-	TRBV7-7	-	TRBJ2-2	TGTGCCAGCAGCAAGTCGACTGACCTCGGTACCGGGGAGCTGTTTTTT	CASSKSTDLGTGELFF
once	TRBV28	TRBD1	TRBJ1-4	TGTGCCAGCAGTTTTCAACAGGGGAATAATGAAAAACTGTTTTTT	CASSFQQGNNEKLFF
-	TRBV5-4	TRBD1	TRBJ2-3	TGTGCCAGCAGCTTGGACGGGACAGCAACAGATACGCAGTATTTT	CASSLDGTATDTQYF
-	TRBV24-1	-	TRBJ2-3	TGTGCCACCAGTGATGGCAGCACAGATACGCAGTATTTT	CATSDGSTDTQYF
-	TRBV27	-	TRBJ1-2	TGTGCCAGCAGTCTTCAGGGGTCCCCCCGCTATGGCTACACCTTC	CASSLQGSPRYGYTF
-	TRBV7-9	-	TRBJ1-4	TGTGCCAGCAGCTCCGACAGCCTTAATAAAAAACTGTTTTTT	CASSSDSLNKKLFF
-	TRBV27	TRBD2	TRBJ2-7	TGTGCCAGCAGTTCTAGCGGGAGGCTCGTCTACGAGCAGTACTTC	CASSSSGRLVYEQYF
-	TRBV28	-	TRBJ1-5	TGTGCCAGCAGATTGACCGGGAGCAATCAGCCCCAGCATTTT	CASRLTGSNQPQHF
-	TRBV10-3	-	TRBJ2-7	TGTGCCATCAGTGCAACCAGGGCTCGCCACGAGCAGTACTTC	CAISATRARHEQYF
-	TRBV6-1	TRBD1	TRBJ1-2	TGTGCCAGCAGTGACCGGGACAGGGGTGGCTACACCTTC	CASSDRDRGGYTF